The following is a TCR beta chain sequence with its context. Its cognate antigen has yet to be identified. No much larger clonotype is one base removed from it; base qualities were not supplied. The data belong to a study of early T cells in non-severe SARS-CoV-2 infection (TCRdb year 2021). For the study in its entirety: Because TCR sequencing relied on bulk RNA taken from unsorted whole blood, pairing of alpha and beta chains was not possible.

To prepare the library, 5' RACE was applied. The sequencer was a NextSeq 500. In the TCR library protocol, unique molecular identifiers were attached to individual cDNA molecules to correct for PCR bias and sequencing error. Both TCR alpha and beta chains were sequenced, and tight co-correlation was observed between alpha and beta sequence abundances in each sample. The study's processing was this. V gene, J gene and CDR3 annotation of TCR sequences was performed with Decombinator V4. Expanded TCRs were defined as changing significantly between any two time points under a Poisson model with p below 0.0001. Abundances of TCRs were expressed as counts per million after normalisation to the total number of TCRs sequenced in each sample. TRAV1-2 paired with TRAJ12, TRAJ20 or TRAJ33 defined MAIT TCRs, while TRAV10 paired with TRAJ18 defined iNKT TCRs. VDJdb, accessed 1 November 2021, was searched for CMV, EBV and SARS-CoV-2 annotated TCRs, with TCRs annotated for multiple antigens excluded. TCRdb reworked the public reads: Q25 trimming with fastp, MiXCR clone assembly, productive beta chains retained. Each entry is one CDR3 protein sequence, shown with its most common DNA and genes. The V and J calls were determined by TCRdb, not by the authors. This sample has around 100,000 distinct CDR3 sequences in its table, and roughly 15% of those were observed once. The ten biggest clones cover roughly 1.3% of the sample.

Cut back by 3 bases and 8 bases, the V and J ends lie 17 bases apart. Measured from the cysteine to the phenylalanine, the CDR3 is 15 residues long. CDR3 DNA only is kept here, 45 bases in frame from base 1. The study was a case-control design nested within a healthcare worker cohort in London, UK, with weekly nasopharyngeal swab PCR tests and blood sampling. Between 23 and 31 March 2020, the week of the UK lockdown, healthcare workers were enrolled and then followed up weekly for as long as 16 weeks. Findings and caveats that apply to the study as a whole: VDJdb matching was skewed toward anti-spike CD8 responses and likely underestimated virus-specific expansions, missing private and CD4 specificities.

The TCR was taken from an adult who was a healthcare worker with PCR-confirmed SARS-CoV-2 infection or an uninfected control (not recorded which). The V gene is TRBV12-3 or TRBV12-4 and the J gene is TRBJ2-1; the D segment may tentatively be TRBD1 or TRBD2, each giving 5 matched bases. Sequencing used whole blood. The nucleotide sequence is TGTGCCAGCAGTTTTCCCGGGACGCTGGTCTATGAGCAGTTCTTC. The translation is CASSFPGTLVYEQFF.